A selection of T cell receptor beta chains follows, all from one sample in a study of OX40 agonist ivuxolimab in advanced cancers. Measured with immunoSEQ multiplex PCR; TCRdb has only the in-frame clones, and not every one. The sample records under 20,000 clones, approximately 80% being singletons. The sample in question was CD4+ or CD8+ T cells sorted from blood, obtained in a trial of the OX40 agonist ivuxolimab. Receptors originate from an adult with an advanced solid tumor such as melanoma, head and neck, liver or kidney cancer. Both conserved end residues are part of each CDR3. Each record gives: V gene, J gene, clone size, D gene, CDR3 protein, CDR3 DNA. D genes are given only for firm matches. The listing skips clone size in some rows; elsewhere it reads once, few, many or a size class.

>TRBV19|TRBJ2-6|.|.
CASSIGLSSGANVLTF
TGTGCCAGTAGTATTGGACTTAGCTCTGGGGCCAACGTCCTGACTTTC
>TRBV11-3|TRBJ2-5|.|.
CASSLATGWAQETQYF
TGTGCCAGCAGCTTAGCGACCGGTTGGGCTCAAGAGACCCAGTACTTC
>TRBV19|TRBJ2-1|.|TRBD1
CASNVGQGPGEQFF
TGTGCCAGTAATGTGGGACAGGGCCCAGGCGAGCAGTTCTTC
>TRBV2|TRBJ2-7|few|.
CASSENRVSYEQYF
TGTGCCAGCAGTGAAAACAGGGTGTCCTACGAGCAGTACTTC
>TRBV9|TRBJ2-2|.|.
CASSGARSLSVPGELFF
TGTGCCAGCAGCGGAGCCCGATCTCTCAGTGTCCCCGGGGAGCTGTTTTTT
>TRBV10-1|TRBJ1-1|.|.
CASTPDRKNTEAFF
TGCGCCAGCACCCCGGACAGAAAAAACACTGAAGCTTTCTTT
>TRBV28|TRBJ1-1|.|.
CASSFSNTEAFF
TGTGCCAGCAGTTTTTCGAACACTGAAGCTTTCTTT
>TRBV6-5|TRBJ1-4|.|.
CASRSGTGHEKLFF
TGTGCCAGCAGATCCGGGACGGGACATGAAAAACTGTTTTTT
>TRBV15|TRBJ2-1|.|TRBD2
CATSRDRGTSGRTNEQFF
TGTGCCACCAGCAGAGATCGGGGGACTAGCGGGAGAACGAATGAGCAGTTCTTC
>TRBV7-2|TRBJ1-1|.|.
CASSLVGTSGTEAFF
TGTGCCAGCAGCCTGGTTGGGACCTCGGGGACTGAAGCTTTCTTT
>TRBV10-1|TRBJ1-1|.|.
CASSDEGEAFF
TGCGCCAGCAGTGATGAAGGTGAAGCTTTCTTT
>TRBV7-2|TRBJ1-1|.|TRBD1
CASSEAGTGMNTEAFF
TGTGCCAGCAGCGAGGCCGGGACAGGAATGAACACTGAAGCTTTCTTT
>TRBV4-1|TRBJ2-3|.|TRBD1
CASSYRQGRSDTQYF
TGCGCCAGCAGCTACAGACAGGGAAGGTCAGATACGCAGTATTTT
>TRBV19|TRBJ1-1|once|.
CASSHGGADTEAFF
TGTGCCAGTAGTCATGGGGGGGCGGATACTGAAGCTTTCTTT
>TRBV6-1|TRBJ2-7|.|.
CASSASYEQYF
TGTGCCAGCAGTGCGTCCTACGAGCAGTACTTC
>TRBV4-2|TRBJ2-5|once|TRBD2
CASSQVTSGGSGEQYF
TGTGCCAGCAGCCAGGTGACTAGCGGGGGGTCTGGGGAGCAGTACTTC
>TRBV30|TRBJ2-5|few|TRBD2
CAWRTGLAGAKETQYF
TGTGCCTGGAGGACAGGACTAGCGGGGGCAAAAGAGACCCAGTACTTC
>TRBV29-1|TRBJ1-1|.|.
CSVSWQNTEAFF
TGCAGCGTTTCCTGGCAGAACACTGAAGCTTTCTTT
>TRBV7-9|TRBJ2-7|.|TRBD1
CASSSGTGFGEQYF
TGTGCCAGCAGCTCCGGGACAGGGTTTGGGGAGCAGTACTTC
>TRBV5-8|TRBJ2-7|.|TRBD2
CASSFGASGGYEQYF
TGTGCCAGCAGCTTTGGGGCTAGCGGGGGCTACGAGCAGTACTTC
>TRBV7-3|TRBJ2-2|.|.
CASSVGPDRAGELFF
TGTGCCAGCAGCGTGGGCCCCGATCGGGCCGGGGAGCTGTTTTTT